This T cell receptor beta chain derives from a study of early T cells in non-severe SARS-CoV-2 infection. About the study: It was bulk RNA from unsorted whole blood that was sequenced, and the chains were unpaired.

Individual cDNA molecules each received unique molecular identifiers attached to them. TCRdb reprocessed the 5' RACE reads via MiXCR and lists one record per CDR3 protein. The sample yields 42,000 or so distinct CDR3 sequences, approximately 10% seen once. This clonotype was seen more than once but under ten times. The antigen remains undetermined. CDR1 is MNHEY and CDR2 is SVGAGI in the germline V gene. CDR3 length: 15 amino acids. J was trimmed by 9 bases and V by 0 bases; bases with no gene match: 4. General study findings and limits: The matching step, a VDJdb search, favored anti-spike CD8 responses and missed private and CD4 specificities.

Sequencing used whole blood. The receptor comes from an adult who was a healthcare worker with PCR-confirmed SARS-CoV-2 infection or an uninfected control (not recorded which). This chain links TRBV6-5 with TRBJ2-2, with 10 bases matching TRBD2. The CDR3 spells CASSYSLAGERELFF. In DNA form, the CDR3 reads TGTGCCAGCAGTTACTCTCTAGCGGGAGAGAGGGAGCTGTTTTTT.